What follows are 23 T cell receptor beta chains derived from one specimen sequenced in a study of cytomegalovirus exposure and HLA in healthy donors. Method: immunoSEQ multiplex PCR; TCRdb's copy keeps in-frame clones and lacks some. The sample carries some 200,000 clones, about 93% recorded once. The sample taken for sequencing was PBMCs. The receptors were gathered from a woman younger than 30 in good health and CMV-seronegative.

This sequence joins TRBV9 and TRBJ2-3; 10 positions agree with TRBD1. The CDR3 consists of 16 residues. Germline assignment: CDR1 SGDLS and CDR2 YYNGEE. V gave up 10 bases and J gave up 4 bases; unmatched junction bases: 15. The CDR3 reads CAGSTGGGGLADTQYF. In nucleotides, the CDR3 is TGTGCCGGATCGACAGGGGGCGGAGGGTTGGCAGATACGCAGTATTTT.

The rearrangement joins TRBV6-6 to TRBJ2-3; 7 bases map to TRBD1. J was trimmed by 0 bases and V by 8 bases; bases with no gene match: 8. CDR3 length: 15 residues. The V gene's germline CDR1 is MNHNY and CDR2 SVGAGI (reference sequence). In DNA, the CDR3 is TGTGCCAGCGGGGACAGACAGACTAGCACAGATACGCAGTATTTT. The encoded protein is CASGDRQTSTDTQYF.

The chain employs TRBV7-9 and TRBJ1-4; tentative D call: TRBD1 (6 bases). The CDR3 consists of 16 residues. Germline V gene data show CDR1 as SEHNR and CDR2 as FQNEAQ (reference sequence). Trimming left V 7 bases short and J 3 bases short, with 18 bases between. The CDR3 region has the DNA TGTGCCAGCACCAACCACGGGGGGGCAGCTAATGAAAAACTGTTTTTT. Its protein is CASTNHGGAANEKLFF.

This clone is a singleton in its sample. This chain uses TRBV27 with TRBJ1-2, with TRBD1 matching over 9 bases. The CDR3 totals 14 residues. CDR1 is MNHEY, CDR2 SMNVEV, per germline (reference sequence). V lost 8 bases and J lost 5; bases outside the gene matches: 9. The CDR3 DNA is TGTGCCAGCTCCCCGGGACAGGGAGGGTATGGCTACACCTTC. As protein: CASSPGQGGYGYTF.

The chain links TRBV10-2 to TRBJ1-1; no clear D. Germline assignment: CDR1 WSHSY and CDR2 SAAADI. The germline V and J ends were trimmed by 0 bases and 5 bases, with 22 bases remaining between them. The CDR3 has 18 amino acids. Here the CDR3 DNA reads TGCGCCAGCAGTGAGTCGTGGCGGAACAGCAGCGGAGGTACTGAAGCTTTCTTT. Its protein product is CASSESWRNSSGGTEAFF.

This clone showed up just once. J is TRBJ2-1 and V is TRBV29-1; D possibly corresponds to TRBD2 (6 bases). The CDR3 extends over 17 amino acids. Between the trimmed V and J ends, which lost 2 bases and 3 bases, there was a span of 20 bases. Germline loops: CDR1 SQVTM, CDR2 ANQGSEA. The CDR3 DNA follows: TGCAGCGTTGAAAAGGAGATAGGAGCGGGTCTCTACAATGAGCAGTTCTTC. It encodes CSVEKEIGAGLYNEQFF.

The rearrangement joins TRBV5-1 to TRBJ2-2; tentative D call: TRBD2 (6 bases). The CDR3 runs 15 residues. Germline CDR1 is SGHRS and CDR2 is YFSETQ. V was pared by 0 bases and J by 6 bases, with 12 bases between. The CDR3 DNA reads TGCGCCAGCAGCTTGGCCTTAGCTAGCGCCGGGGAGCTGTTTTTT. It codes for CASSLALASAGELFF.

V is TRBV10-2 and J is TRBJ1-5; 7 bases agree with TRBD1. Germline assignment: CDR1 WSHSY and CDR2 SAAADI. The CDR3 consists of 13 residues. The trim removed 8 bases at V and 6 bases at J, leaving 7 bases unmatched. CDR3 loop: CASSRQGGQPQHF. As DNA, the CDR3 is TGCGCCAGCTCACGGCAGGGGGGTCAGCCCCAGCATTTT.

This sequence joins TRBV9 and TRBJ1-1; D gene unclear. From germline, CDR1 is SGDLS and CDR2 YYNGEE. The CDR3 is 13 amino acids. V gave up 6 bases and J gave up 5 bases, with 14 bases separating them. Here the CDR3 reads CASNVGRGTEAFF. The CDR3 DNA is TGTGCCAGCAACGTGGGCCGGGGAACTGAAGCTTTCTTT.

This chain links TRBV9 with TRBJ1-1; 8 nucleotides match TRBD1. This CDR3 is 15 amino acids long. The germline V gene encodes CDR1 SGDLS and CDR2 YYNGEE. J lost 0 bases, V lost 3 bases, and 4 bases had no gene match. CDR3 sequence: CASSATGALNTEAFF. CDR3 nucleotides: TGTGCCAGCAGCGCGACAGGGGCACTGAACACTGAAGCTTTCTTT.

The chain couples TRBV5-1 to TRBJ2-1; D perhaps matches TRBD1 (6 bases). The V gene's germline CDR1 is SGHRS and CDR2 YFSETQ. V lost 4 bases to trimming and J lost 6 bases, with 8 bases between them. This CDR3 has 12 amino acids. For the CDR3, the DNA is TGCGCCAGCAGCGGCAGGGGCAATGAGCAGTTCTTC. Translation: CASSGRGNEQFF.

The DNA of the CDR3 is TGTGCCACCAGCAGAGATGAGGGATGGGTTGCCTACGAGCAGTACTTC. It specifies CATSRDEGWVAYEQYF. This chain links TRBV15 with TRBJ2-7, with a weak D call TRBD2 (5 bases). CDR3 length: 16 amino acids. Trimming stripped 0 bases from V and 2 bases from J, with 14 bases between. CDR1 LNHNV and CDR2 YYDKDF come from the germline V gene (reference sequence).

The rearrangement links TRBV13 to TRBJ1-2, with TRBD1 matching 9 bases. Germline loops: CDR1 PRHDT, CDR2 FYEKMQ (reference sequence). The CDR3 runs to 14 residues. V trimming: 5 bases; J trimming: 6 bases; junction bases outside the gene matches: 7. The CDR3 bases are TGTGCCAGCAGCCACCGGACAGGGGTACATGGCTACACCTTC. It translates to CASSHRTGVHGYTF.

DNA for the CDR3: TGCAGTGCTAGGGTGGGAGGTGGCTACACCTTC. Translated: CSARVGGGYTF. V is TRBV20-1 and J is TRBJ1-2; no definite D call. Deletions cut 3 bases from V and 7 bases from J, with 9 bases between. This CDR3 is built from 11 residues. The germline CDR1 and CDR2 sequences are DFQATT and SNEGSKA (reference sequence).

V usage is TRBV13 and J usage is TRBJ1-1; 10 positions agree with TRBD1. The germline gives CDR1 PRHDT, CDR2 FYEKMQ (reference sequence). The CDR3 is made up of 15 amino acids. V gave up 5 bases and J gave up 2 bases; unmatched junction bases: 5. As DNA, the CDR3 is TGTGCCAGCAGCGCCCGGACAGGGGGAAACACTGAAGCTTTCTTT. The encoded protein is CASSARTGGNTEAFF.

This rearrangement joins TRBV27 to TRBJ1-1; no definite D call. The CDR3 has 13 amino acids. Germline loops: CDR1 MNHEY, CDR2 SMNVEV (reference sequence). Trimming left V 5 bases short and J 1 base short, with 8 bases between. CDR3: CASSLRQNTEAFF. DNA of the CDR3: TGTGCCAGCAGTCTAAGACAGAACACTGAAGCTTTCTTT.

The chain is built from TRBV5-1 and TRBJ2-1; TRBD2 matches at 9 bases. The CDR3 consists of 16 residues. V gave up 0 bases and J gave up 8 bases; unmatched junction bases: 9. Germline CDR1 SGHRS, CDR2 YFSETQ. The CDR3 DNA follows: TGCGCCAGCAGCTTGGTGGTAGCGGGAGAGGGGGATGAGCAGTTCTTC. Amino acids: CASSLVVAGEGDEQFF. The full variable domain, rest sourced from reference TRBV5-1 and TRBJ2-1, is KAGVTQTPRYLIKTRGQQVTLSCSPISGHRSVSWYQQTPGQGLQFLFEYFSETQRNKGNFPGRFSGRQFSNSRSEMNVSTLELGDSALYLCASSLVVAGEGDEQFFGPGTRLTVL.

The genes are TRBV5-1 and TRBJ1-1, with D tentatively TRBD1 (6 bases). The length of the CDR3 is 15 residues. The germline V gene has CDR1 SGHRS and CDR2 YFSETQ. Trimming left V 1 base short and J 2 bases short, with 12 bases between. The DNA of the CDR3 is TGCGCCAGCAGCTTGCGGCGGACAGCCAACACTGAAGCTTTCTTT. Encoded protein: CASSLRRTANTEAFF.

The gene calls are TRBV28 and TRBJ2-1; TRBD2 matches 7 bases. From germline, CDR1 is MDHEN and CDR2 SYDVKM. The V segment lost 7 bases and the J segment 2 bases; nucleotides outside the gene matches: 23. This CDR3 is 20 amino acids long. The CDR3 protein is CASTGLEFRASGKTYNEQFF. Here the CDR3 DNA reads TGTGCCAGCACGGGGCTGGAGTTTCGGGCCAGCGGGAAGACCTACAATGAGCAGTTCTTC.

J is TRBJ1-1 and V is TRBV11-2; 9 bases map to TRBD1. Germline assignment: CDR1 SGHAT and CDR2 FQNNGV. CDR3 length: 15 residues. The V and J ends lost 3 bases and 10 bases, in that order; junction bases with no gene match: 12. The CDR3 here is CASSFPGQGSGGAFF. The CDR3 region has the DNA TGTGCCAGCAGCTTCCCGGGACAGGGATCGGGGGGAGCTTTCTTT.

The chain has TRBV2 and TRBJ2-1, with TRBD2 matching over 9 bases. CDR3 length: 15 residues. The trim removed 1 base at V and 7 bases at J, leaving 5 bases unmatched. Germline CDR1 SNHLY, CDR2 FYNNEI. The CDR3 DNA sequence: TGTGCCAGCAGTGAAGAGCCTAGCGGGAAGAATGAGCAGTTCTTC. Encoded protein: CASSEEPSGKNEQFF.

The chain is built from TRBV2 and TRBJ2-5, with D possibly TRBD2 on 6 matching bases. The CDR3 length is 10 residues. From germline, CDR1 is SNHLY and CDR2 FYNNEI. V lost 11 bases and J 4 bases, leaving 8 bases between the germline ends. The DNA for the CDR3 is TGTGCCTTGGGGGGAGAGACCCAGTACTTC. Encoded protein: CALGGETQYF.

The chain combines TRBV5-1 with TRBJ2-2; D might be TRBD2 (7 bases). The germline V gene has CDR1 SGHRS and CDR2 YFSETQ. The CDR3 contains 17 residues. V lost 2 bases and J lost 3, with 17 bases in between. The CDR3 here is CASSFRTGGRYTGELFF. The CDR3 DNA reads TGCGCCAGCAGCTTTCGGACGGGGGGCCGGTACACCGGGGAGCTGTTTTTT.